A selection of T cell receptor beta chains follows, all from one sample in a study of PD-L1 blockade in urothelial cancer. Sequenced by immunoSEQ multiplex PCR; TCRdb stores in-frame clones only, minus some. The sample holds tens of thousands of clones; 70% to 90% are singletons and the top ten take 2.5% to 3.5%. The sequencing used PBMCs, collected around atezolizumab (anti-PD-L1) treatment. These receptor sequences come from a middle-aged man with urothelial cancer. The CDR3 runs from the conserved cysteine through the conserved F or W.

V gene	J gene	CDR3 protein
TRBV9	TRBJ2-1	CASSVGGQGAYNEQFF
TRBV27	TRBJ2-1	CASSWGVSYNEQFF
TRBV2	TRBJ2-7	CASSSVRAYEQYF
TRBV11-2	TRBJ2-7	CASTLYGEQYF
TRBV9	TRBJ1-6	CASSQQGQISYNSPLHF
TRBV18	TRBJ1-3	CASSPVKGISGNTIYF
TRBV7-8	TRBJ2-3	CASSFVIAGGAADTQYF
TRBV9	TRBJ2-2	CASSVGAGAAGELFF
TRBV9	TRBJ2-5	CASSVSADNLVTQYF
TRBV28	TRBJ1-2	CASTGWGGQGYTF
TRBV9	TRBJ2-1	CASSVAVASGDWNEQFF
TRBV15	TRBJ1-1	CATSRPDSWPEAFF
TRBV18	TRBJ2-5	CASSPGTSGSWSQYF
TRBV28	TRBJ1-2	CASSPSGTAFYGYTF
TRBV21-1	TRBJ2-1	CASSKVHHYNEQFF
TRBV2	TRBJ1-1	CASLPAGALKFF
TRBV5-1	TRBJ2-7	CASSLDAVSSYEQYF
TRBV27	TRBJ2-5	CASSPRTGGETQYF
TRBV10-3	TRBJ2-7	CAISGEGTSGSYEQYF
TRBV19	TRBJ2-7	CASSIGGTSYEQYF
TRBV27	TRBJ2-1	CASRTSSGVSYNEQFF
TRBV5-6	TRBJ2-7	CASSLRGSGIHEQYF
TRBV27	TRBJ2-5	CASSRNGQGEGETQYF
TRBV4-1	TRBJ1-6	CASSHAPTGLDSPLHF
TRBV9	TRBJ2-1	CASSVATGNEQFF
TRBV4-1	TRBJ2-1	CASSQERLAGAQFF
TRBV4-2	TRBJ1-2	CASSLAETGVKTNYGYTF
TRBV19	TRBJ2-3	CASTGGTSTDTQYF
TRBV30	TRBJ2-5	CAWSREGGGKQTQYF
TRBV5-1	TRBJ2-2	CASSWGASGTGELFF
TRBV28	TRBJ1-5	CASSRLNQPQHF
TRBV2	TRBJ2-7	CASSASRGVEQYF
TRBV18	TRBJ2-3	CASSPPRVSTDTQYF
TRBV10-3	TRBJ1-1	CAISGQGLNTEAFF
TRBV7-8	TRBJ2-5	CASSSPSGSPEETQYF
TRBV14	TRBJ2-1	CASSQVAGGYNEQFF
TRBV4-1	TRBJ1-4	CASSQVGTGGDATNEKLFF
TRBV7-3	TRBJ2-2	CASSWDFPGELFF
TRBV7-9	TRBJ2-1	CASSAGSYNEQFF
TRBV5-1	TRBJ1-6	CASRGEGDPYNSPLHF
TRBV18	TRBJ2-2	CASSRLDSLTGELFF
TRBV15	TRBJ1-1	CATSREGGLLTAFF
TRBV30	TRBJ2-5	CAWRRTSGSETQYF
TRBV6-5	TRBJ1-2	CATRGGGVYGYTF
TRBV28	TRBJ2-7	CASTLSGRISAKYF
TRBV18	TRBJ2-7	CASSPHSYEQYF
TRBV7-8	TRBJ2-5	CASSLGLRGARETQYF
TRBV5-1	TRBJ1-4	CASSLQGNLNEKLFF
TRBV19	TRBJ1-5	CASSTFGGTGVQPQHF
TRBV27	TRBJ2-3	CASSSFPPRGAAGVRDTQYF
TRBV28	TRBJ2-7	CASSTGTGYYEQYF
TRBV7-6	TRBJ2-5	CASSFNSLKTQYF
TRBV7-2	TRBJ2-7	CASSLTSLWEQYF
TRBV6-1	TRBJ2-7	CASSEPGTGTYEQYF
TRBV2	TRBJ2-3	CASSGGGLAGEDTQYF
TRBV6-1	TRBJ1-5	CASSDRAGYQPQHF
TRBV29-1	TRBJ2-7	CSVSDRGYEQYF
TRBV19	TRBJ1-2	CASRSQGAVNYGYTF
TRBV18	TRBJ2-5	CASSPQGGINQETQYF
TRBV5-1	TRBJ1-5	CASSLDRDQPQHF